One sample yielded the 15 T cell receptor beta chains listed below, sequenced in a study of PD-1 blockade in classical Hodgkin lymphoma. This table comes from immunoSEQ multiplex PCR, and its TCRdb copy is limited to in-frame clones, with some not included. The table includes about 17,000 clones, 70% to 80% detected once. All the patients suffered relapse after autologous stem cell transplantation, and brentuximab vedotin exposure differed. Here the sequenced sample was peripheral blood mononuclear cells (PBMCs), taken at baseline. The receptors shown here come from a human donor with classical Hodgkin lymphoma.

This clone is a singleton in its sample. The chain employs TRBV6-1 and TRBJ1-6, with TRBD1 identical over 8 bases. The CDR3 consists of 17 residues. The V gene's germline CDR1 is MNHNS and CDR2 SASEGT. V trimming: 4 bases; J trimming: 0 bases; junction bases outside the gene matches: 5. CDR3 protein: CASSAQTGVSYNSPLHF. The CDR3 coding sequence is TGTGCCAGCAGTGCCCAGACAGGGGTCTCCTATAATTCACCCCTCCACTTT.

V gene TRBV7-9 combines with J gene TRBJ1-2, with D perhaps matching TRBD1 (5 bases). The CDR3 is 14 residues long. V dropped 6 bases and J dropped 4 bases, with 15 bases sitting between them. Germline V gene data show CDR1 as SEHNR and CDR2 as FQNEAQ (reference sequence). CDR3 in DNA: TGTGCCAGCAGTCCATCGGGGGGTAGCTATGGCTACACCTTC. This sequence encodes CASSPSGGSYGYTF.

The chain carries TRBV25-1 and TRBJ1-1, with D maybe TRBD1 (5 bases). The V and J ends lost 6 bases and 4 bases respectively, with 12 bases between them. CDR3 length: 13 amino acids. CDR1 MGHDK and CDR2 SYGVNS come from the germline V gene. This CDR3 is CASRERGGTEAFF. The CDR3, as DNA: TGTGCCAGCAGGGAGCGGGGGGGCACTGAAGCTTTCTTT. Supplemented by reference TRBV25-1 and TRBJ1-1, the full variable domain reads EADIYQTPRYLVIGTGKKITLECSQTMGHDKMYWYQQDPGMELHLIHYSYGVNSTEKGDLSSESTVSRIRTEHFPLTLESARPSHTSQYLCASRERGGTEAFFGQGTRLTVV.

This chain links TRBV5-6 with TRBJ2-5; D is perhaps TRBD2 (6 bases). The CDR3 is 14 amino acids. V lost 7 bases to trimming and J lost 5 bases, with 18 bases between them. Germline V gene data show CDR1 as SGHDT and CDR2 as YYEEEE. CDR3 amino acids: CASCSVGRGETQYF. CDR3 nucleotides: TGTGCCAGCTGCTCGGTCGGGAGAGGGGAGACCCAGTACTTC. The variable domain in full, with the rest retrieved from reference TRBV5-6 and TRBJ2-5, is DAGVTQSPTHLIKTRGQQVTLRCSPKSGHDTVSWYQQALGQGPQFIFQYYEEEERQRGNFPDRFSGHQFPNYSSELNVNALLLGDSALYLCASCSVGRGETQYFGPGTRLLVL.

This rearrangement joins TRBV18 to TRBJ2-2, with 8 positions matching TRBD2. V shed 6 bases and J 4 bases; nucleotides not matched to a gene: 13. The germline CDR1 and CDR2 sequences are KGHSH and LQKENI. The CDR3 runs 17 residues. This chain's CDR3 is CASSSNAAGGITGELFF. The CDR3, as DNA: TGTGCCAGCTCCTCAAATGCGGCGGGGGGAATCACCGGGGAGCTGTTTTTT.

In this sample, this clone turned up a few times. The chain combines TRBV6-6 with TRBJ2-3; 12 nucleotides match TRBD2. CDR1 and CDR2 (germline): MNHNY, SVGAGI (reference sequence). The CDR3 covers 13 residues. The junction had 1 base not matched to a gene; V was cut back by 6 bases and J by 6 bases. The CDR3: CASRGTSGDTQYF. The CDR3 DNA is TGTGCCAGCAGAGGGACTAGCGGGGATACGCAGTATTTT.

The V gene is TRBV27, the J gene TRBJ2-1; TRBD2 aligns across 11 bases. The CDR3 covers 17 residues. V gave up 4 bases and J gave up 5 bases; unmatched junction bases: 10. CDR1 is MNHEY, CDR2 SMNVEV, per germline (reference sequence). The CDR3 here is CASSSSRGTSGNNEQFF. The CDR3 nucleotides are TGTGCCAGCAGTTCCTCGAGGGGGACTAGCGGAAACAATGAGCAGTTCTTC.

DNA for the CDR3: TGTGCCAGCAGACCCCAACAGGGAGGGGGAAAACTGTTTTTT. Translated: CASRPQQGGGKLFF. J is TRBJ1-4 and V is TRBV6-5; weak D call: TRBD1 (6 bases). From germline, CDR1 is MNHEY and CDR2 SVGAGI. The CDR3 consists of 14 residues. V lost 6 bases and J lost 10, with 18 bases in between.

Here the CDR3 DNA reads TGTGCCAGCAGCTTAACGGGGGGGGCCCCAGAGACCCAGTACTTC. This gives the protein CASSLTGGAPETQYF. V gene TRBV7-9 combines with J gene TRBJ2-5; 8 nucleotides match TRBD2. J lost 4 bases, V lost 2 bases, and 6 bases had no gene match. Germline V gene data show CDR1 as SEHNR and CDR2 as FQNEAQ (reference sequence). The CDR3 contains 15 residues.

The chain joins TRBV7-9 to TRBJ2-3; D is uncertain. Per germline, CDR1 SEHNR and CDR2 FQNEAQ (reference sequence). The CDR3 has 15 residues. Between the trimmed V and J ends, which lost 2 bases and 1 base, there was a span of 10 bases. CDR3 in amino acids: CASSLKRARTDTQYF. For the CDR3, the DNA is TGTGCCAGCAGCTTAAAACGGGCCCGCACAGATACGCAGTATTTT.

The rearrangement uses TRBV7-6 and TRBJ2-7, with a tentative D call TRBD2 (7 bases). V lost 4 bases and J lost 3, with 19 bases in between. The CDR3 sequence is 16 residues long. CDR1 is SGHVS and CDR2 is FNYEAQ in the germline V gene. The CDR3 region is CASSSFGGAAIYEQYF. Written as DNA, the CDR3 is TGTGCCAGCAGCTCCTTTGGGGGGGCCGCGATCTACGAGCAGTACTTC. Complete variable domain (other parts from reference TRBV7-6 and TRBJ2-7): GAGVSQSPRYKVTKRGQDVALRCDPISGHVSLYWYRQALGQGPEFLTYFNYEAQQDKSGLPNDRFSAERPEGSISTLTIQRTEQRDSAMYRCASSSFGGAAIYEQYFGPGTRLTVT.

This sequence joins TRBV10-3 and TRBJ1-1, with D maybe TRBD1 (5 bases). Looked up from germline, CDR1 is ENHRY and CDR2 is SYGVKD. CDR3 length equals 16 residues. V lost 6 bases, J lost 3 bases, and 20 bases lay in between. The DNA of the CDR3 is TGTGCCATCAGAGACTATTCAGGGTTGGGTGACACTGAAGCTTTCTTT. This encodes CAIRDYSGLGDTEAFF.

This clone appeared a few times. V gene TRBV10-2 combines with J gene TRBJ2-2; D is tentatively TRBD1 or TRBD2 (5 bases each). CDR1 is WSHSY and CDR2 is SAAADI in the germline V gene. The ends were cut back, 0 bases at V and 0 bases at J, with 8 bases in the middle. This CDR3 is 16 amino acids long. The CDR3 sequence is CASSESRGPNTGELFF. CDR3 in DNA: TGCGCCAGCAGTGAGTCTCGGGGACCGAACACCGGGGAGCTGTTTTTT.

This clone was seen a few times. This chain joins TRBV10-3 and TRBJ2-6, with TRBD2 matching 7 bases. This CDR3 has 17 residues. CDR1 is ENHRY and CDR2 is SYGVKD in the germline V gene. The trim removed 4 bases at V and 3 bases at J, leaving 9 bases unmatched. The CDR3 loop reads CAISAGGSGRGANVLTF. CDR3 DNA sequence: TGTGCCATCAGTGCGGGGGGTTCGGGTCGTGGGGCCAACGTCCTGACTTTC.

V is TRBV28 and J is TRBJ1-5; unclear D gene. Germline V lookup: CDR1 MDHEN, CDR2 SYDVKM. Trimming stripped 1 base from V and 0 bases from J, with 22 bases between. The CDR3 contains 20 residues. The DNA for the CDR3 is TGTGCCAGCAGTTTATTACTATTTGTGGAGGAGGTTTATAGCAATCAGCCCCAGCATTTT. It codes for CASSLLLFVEEVYSNQPQHF.